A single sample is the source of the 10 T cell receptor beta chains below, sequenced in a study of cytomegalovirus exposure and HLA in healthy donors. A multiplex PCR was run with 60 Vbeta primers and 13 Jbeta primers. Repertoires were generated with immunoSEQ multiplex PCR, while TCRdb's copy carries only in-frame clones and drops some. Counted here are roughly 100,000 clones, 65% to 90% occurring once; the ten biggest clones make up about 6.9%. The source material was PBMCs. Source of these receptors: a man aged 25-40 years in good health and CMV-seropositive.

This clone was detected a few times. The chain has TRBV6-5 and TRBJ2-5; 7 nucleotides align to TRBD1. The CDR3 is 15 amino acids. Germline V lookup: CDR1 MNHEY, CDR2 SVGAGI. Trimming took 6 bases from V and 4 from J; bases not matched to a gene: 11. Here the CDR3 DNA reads TGTGCCAGCAGAGACTTCGGGACAGCCCTAGAGACCCAGTACTTC. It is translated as CASRDFGTALETQYF.

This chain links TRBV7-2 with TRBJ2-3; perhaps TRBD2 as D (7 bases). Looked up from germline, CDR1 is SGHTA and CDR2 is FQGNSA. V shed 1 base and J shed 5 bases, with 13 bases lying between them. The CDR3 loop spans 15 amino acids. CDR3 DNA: TGTGCCAGCAGCTTAGGGTGGGGGGGCGAAGATACGCAGTATTTT. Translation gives CASSLGWGGEDTQYF. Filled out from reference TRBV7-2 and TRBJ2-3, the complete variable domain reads GAGVSQSPSNKVTEKGKDVELRCDPISGHTALYWYRQSLGQGLEFLIYFQGNSAPDKSGLPSDRFSAERTGGSVSTLTIQRTQQEDSAVYLCASSLGWGGEDTQYFGPGTRLTVL.

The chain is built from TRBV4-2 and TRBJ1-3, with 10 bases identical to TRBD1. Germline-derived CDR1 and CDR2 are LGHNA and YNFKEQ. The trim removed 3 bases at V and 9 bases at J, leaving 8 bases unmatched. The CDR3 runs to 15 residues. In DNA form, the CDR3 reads TGTGCCAGCAGCCAGGAAGGACAGGGGGGGAGCACCATATATTTT. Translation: CASSQEGQGGSTIYF.

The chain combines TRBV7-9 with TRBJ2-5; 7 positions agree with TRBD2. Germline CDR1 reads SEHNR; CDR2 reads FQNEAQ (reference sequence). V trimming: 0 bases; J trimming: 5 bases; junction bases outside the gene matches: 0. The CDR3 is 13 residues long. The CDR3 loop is CASSLAGGETQYF. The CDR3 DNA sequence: TGTGCCAGCAGCTTAGCCGGGGGGGAGACCCAGTACTTC.

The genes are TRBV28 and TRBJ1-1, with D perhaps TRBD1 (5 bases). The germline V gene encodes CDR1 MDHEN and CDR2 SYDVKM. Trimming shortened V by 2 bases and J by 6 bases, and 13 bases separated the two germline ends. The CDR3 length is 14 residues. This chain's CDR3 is CASSLRGLIAEAFF. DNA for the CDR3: TGTGCCAGCAGTTTAAGGGGCTTGATAGCTGAAGCTTTCTTT.

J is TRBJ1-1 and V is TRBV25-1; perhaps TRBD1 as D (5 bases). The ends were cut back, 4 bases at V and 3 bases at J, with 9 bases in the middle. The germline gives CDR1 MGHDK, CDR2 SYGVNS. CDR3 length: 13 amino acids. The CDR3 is CASSAGGDTEAFF. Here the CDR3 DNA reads TGTGCCAGCAGTGCAGGAGGGGACACTGAAGCTTTCTTT.

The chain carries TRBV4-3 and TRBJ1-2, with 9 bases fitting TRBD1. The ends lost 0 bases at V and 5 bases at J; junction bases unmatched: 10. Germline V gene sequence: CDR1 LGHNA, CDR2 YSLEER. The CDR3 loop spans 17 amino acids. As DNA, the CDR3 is TGCGCCAGCAGCCAAGAAGGGGGACAGGGCGGTCGGTATGGCTACACCTTC. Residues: CASSQEGGQGGRYGYTF.

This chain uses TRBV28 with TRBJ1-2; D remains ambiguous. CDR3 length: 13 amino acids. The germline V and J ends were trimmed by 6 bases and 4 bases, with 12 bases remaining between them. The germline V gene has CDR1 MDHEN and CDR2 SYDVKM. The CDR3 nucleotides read TGTGCCAGCAGCCCCCAACCGGTCTATGGCTACACCTTC. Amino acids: CASSPQPVYGYTF.

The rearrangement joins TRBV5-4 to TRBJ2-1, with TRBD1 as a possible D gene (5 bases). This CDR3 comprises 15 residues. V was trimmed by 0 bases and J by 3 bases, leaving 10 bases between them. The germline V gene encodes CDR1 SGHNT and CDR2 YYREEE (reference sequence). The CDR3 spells CASSLGVTDYNEQFF. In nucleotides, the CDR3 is TGTGCCAGCAGCTTGGGAGTGACAGACTACAATGAGCAGTTCTTC.

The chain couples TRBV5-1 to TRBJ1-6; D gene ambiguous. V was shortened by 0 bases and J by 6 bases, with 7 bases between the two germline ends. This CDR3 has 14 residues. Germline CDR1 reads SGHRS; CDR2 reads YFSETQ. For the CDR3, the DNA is TGCGCCAGCAGCTTGGGAGAGTTTAATTCACCCCTCCACTTT. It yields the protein CASSLGEFNSPLHF.